This is a list of T cell receptor beta chains from one sample in a study of OX40 agonist ivuxolimab in advanced cancers. Profiling relied on immunoSEQ multiplex PCR, and the TCRdb table lists in-frame clones only, not all of them. The sample carries about 73,000 clones, 75% to 95% recorded once. This specimen consisted of CD4+ or CD8+ T cells sorted from blood, obtained in a trial of the OX40 agonist ivuxolimab. Receptor source: an adult with an advanced solid tumor such as melanoma, head and neck, liver or kidney cancer. The CDR3 runs from the conserved cysteine through the conserved F or W. The D gene is left open where the match is weak. Size is stated for part of the rows, as once, few or many counts, or as a class when the clone is expanded.

cdr3_nt	cdr3_aa	v_call	d_call	clone_size	j_call
TGTGCCAGCAGCTTGGGAATTGACAGGCCGCAGTTCTTC	CASSLGIDRPQFF	TRBV7-3	.	.	TRBJ2-1
TGTGCCAGCAGCTCGCAACAGGGGAGCACAGATACGCAGTATTTT	CASSSQQGSTDTQYF	TRBV5-4	TRBD1	.	TRBJ2-3
TGTGCCAGTAGTAGAGGACAGGGCCGTTCGGTGGGAAACATTCAGTACTTC	CASSRGQGRSVGNIQYF	TRBV19	TRBD1	.	TRBJ2-4
TGTGCCATCAGTGCGATCGACGCCACGAACACCGGGGAGCTGTTTTTT	CAISAIDATNTGELFF	TRBV10-3	.	.	TRBJ2-2
TGTGCCAGCAGTAAGTCCCTGACCGGTGGAGGCTACACCTTC	CASSKSLTGGGYTF	TRBV6-5	.	.	TRBJ1-2
TGTGCCAGCAGCCGGACTAGCGTCGATACCGGGGAGCTGTTTTTT	CASSRTSVDTGELFF	TRBV4-2	TRBD2	.	TRBJ2-2
TGTGCCAGCAGTGAAGGGGAGGGTCACGAGCGGTACTTC	CASSEGEGHERYF	TRBV6-1	TRBD2	once	TRBJ2-7
TGTGCCATCAGTGGAACTAGCGGGAGTAGAGATACGCAGTATTTT	CAISGTSGSRDTQYF	TRBV10-3	TRBD2	.	TRBJ2-3
TGTGCTAGCAGCTTAGCACAGGACAGGGGCTACGAGCAGTACTTC	CASSLAQDRGYEQYF	TRBV7-7	TRBD1	.	TRBJ2-7
TGTGCCACCAGCAGAGGGGGATTGGGGGGTGCAGATACGCAGTATTTT	CATSRGGLGGADTQYF	TRBV15	.	.	TRBJ2-3
TGCGCCAGCGCTTCAGGGCGGAGGTACAATGAGCAGTTCTTC	CASASGRRYNEQFF	TRBV5-1	.	.	TRBJ2-1
TGTGCCAGCAGGCTCACCGGGACAGGGATTCTCGAGCAGTACTTC	CASRLTGTGILEQYF	TRBV2	TRBD1	.	TRBJ2-7
TGTGCCAGCAGACAACCGGACAGGGGAAACCAAGAGACCCAGTACTTC	CASRQPDRGNQETQYF	TRBV6-6	TRBD1	once	TRBJ2-5
TGTGCCAGCAGCTTGCGTCGGGACTATTCCTACAATGAGCAGTTCTTC	CASSLRRDYSYNEQFF	TRBV5-6	TRBD2	.	TRBJ2-1
TGTGCCAGCTCCCATGGCGTACCCGGGCCCGTCCCGGAGGTTGACGAGCAGTACTTC	CASSHGVPGPVPEVDEQYF	TRBV18	.	.	TRBJ2-7
TGTGCCAGCAGCTTCAAGACAGGGACTAGCTACGAGCAGTACTTC	CASSFKTGTSYEQYF	TRBV6-5	.	.	TRBJ2-7
TGTGCCAGCAGTTACGGGGGGGCCACAGATACGCAGTATTTT	CASSYGGATDTQYF	TRBV28	TRBD2	.	TRBJ2-3
TGTGCCAGCAGACGAAAACTGGCCAAATGGGGCAATCAGCCCCAGCATTTT	CASRRKLAKWGNQPQHF	TRBV11-1	.	.	TRBJ1-5
TGTGCCAGCTCACTCGTACAAGACTCTGGAAACACCATATATTTT	CASSLVQDSGNTIYF	TRBV18	.	.	TRBJ1-3
TGCGCCAGCAGCTCCAGTCCCAGGACGAACACTGAAGCTTTCTTT	CASSSSPRTNTEAFF	TRBV5-1	.	.	TRBJ1-1
TGTGCCAGCAGCCTCCGGGACAGGGCTAACAATGAGCAGTTCTTC	CASSLRDRANNEQFF	TRBV7-6	TRBD1	.	TRBJ2-1
TGTGCCAGCAGTGAATACGGGACAGAAGAGACCCAGTACTTC	CASSEYGTEETQYF	TRBV25-1	TRBD1	.	TRBJ2-5
TGTGCCAGTAGTATAGGAGGTTCGGGAAACACCATATATTTT	CASSIGGSGNTIYF	TRBV19	.	.	TRBJ1-3
TGTGCCAGCAGCTTATCGAGACTAGCGGGAGGTGGTACGCAGTATTTT	CASSLSRLAGGGTQYF	TRBV7-2	TRBD2	.	TRBJ2-3
TGTGCCAGCAGCTTAGTACGCGCAGGGGCCCATGAGCAGTTCTTC	CASSLVRAGAHEQFF	TRBV7-2	.	.	TRBJ2-1
TGTGCCAGCAGCGCCCAGGGGCTTCGGTATGGCTACACCTTC	CASSAQGLRYGYTF	TRBV9	.	.	TRBJ1-2
TGTGCCAGCTCAACGGACGGACTAAACTCTGGGGCCAACGTCCTGACTTTC	CASSTDGLNSGANVLTF	TRBV18	.	.	TRBJ2-6
TGTGCCAGCAGCGCAAGACAGGGTGGCTACACCTTC	CASSARQGGYTF	TRBV2	TRBD1	.	TRBJ1-2
TGCGCCAGCAGCCAAGATTTTGGGAGCGGGGGGCGGTCAGATACGCAGTATTTT	CASSQDFGSGGRSDTQYF	TRBV4-3	TRBD2	.	TRBJ2-3
TGTGCCAGCAGTTCCGGGACCCGTCGAATTGTCCAGTACTTC	CASSSGTRRIVQYF	TRBV27	.	few	TRBJ2-5
TGTGCCAGCAGTTTTTCAGGGTATGAAAAACTGTTTTTT	CASSFSGYEKLFF	TRBV27	.	.	TRBJ1-4
TGCGCCAGCAGCTTGTCGGGACTAGCGGGAGCAGATACGCAGTATTTT	CASSLSGLAGADTQYF	TRBV5-1	TRBD2	.	TRBJ2-3
TGTGCTAGCAGCGGAGGGGACAGGGCCGACTCGGCCCAGTACTTC	CASSGGDRADSAQYF	TRBV7-7	TRBD1	.	TRBJ2-5
TGTGCCAGCAGCTTAACCTCGGTCGGTCAGCCCCAGCATTTT	CASSLTSVGQPQHF	TRBV7-2	.	once	TRBJ1-5
TGTGCCAGCAGTGTACAGGGGGTAGAGACCCAGTACTTC	CASSVQGVETQYF	TRBV2	TRBD1	.	TRBJ2-5
TGTGCCACCAGCAGTGGGGGGGGGCGCGGCTACACCTTC	CATSSGGGRGYTF	TRBV15	.	.	TRBJ1-2
TGTGCCATCAGTGACCAGGCCCGCAACACCGGGGAGCTGTTTTTT	CAISDQARNTGELFF	TRBV10-3	.	.	TRBJ2-2
TGTGCCAGCAGCTCGGTGCGGGCCTCGTCGGATACGCAGTATTTT	CASSSVRASSDTQYF	TRBV7-2	.	.	TRBJ2-3
TGCGCCAGCAGTCCGAGTCCTTCCTACGAGCAGTACTTC	CASSPSPSYEQYF	TRBV5-1	.	.	TRBJ2-7
TGTGCCAGCAGTGGGGCAGGGTTCACTGAAGCTTTCTTT	CASSGAGFTEAFF	TRBV28	.	.	TRBJ1-1
TGTGCCAGCACCCTGCGTGGGGTCTACGAGCAGTACTTC	CASTLRGVYEQYF	TRBV5-6	.	.	TRBJ2-7
TGTGCCAGCACCAATCCGGGGCGGGAGGTCCGCGCTAGCACAGATACGCAGTATTTT	CASTNPGREVRASTDTQYF	TRBV7-3	TRBD2	.	TRBJ2-3
TGTGCCAGCAGCTTAGTTATCCACGAGCAGTACTTC	CASSLVIHEQYF	TRBV7-2	.	.	TRBJ2-7
TGTGCCAGTAGTCCGACAGGGGCTGAAAAACTGTTTTTT	CASSPTGAEKLFF	TRBV19	TRBD1	.	TRBJ1-4
TGCAGCACTGGACAGGGTATTGATCAGCCCCAGCATTTT	CSTGQGIDQPQHF	TRBV29-1	TRBD1	few	TRBJ1-5
TGTGCCAGCAGCCAACAAAAGACTATCATCAATGGAAACACCATATATTTT	CASSQQKTIINGNTIYF	TRBV7-6	.	.	TRBJ1-3
TGTGCCAGCAGCCAAGATGGGACTTTCCAAGAGACCCAGTACTTC	CASSQDGTFQETQYF	TRBV4-2	.	.	TRBJ2-5
TGTGCCACCAGCACCCGATTGCAGCCTAATGAAAAACTGTTTTTT	CATSTRLQPNEKLFF	TRBV15	.	.	TRBJ1-4
TGTGCCTGGAGAACTGAGACAGGGAGTACTTCACCCCTCCACTTT	CAWRTETGSTSPLHF	TRBV30	TRBD1	.	TRBJ1-6
TGTGCCAGCAGTTCCCGGCCGAGCTCCTACGAGCAGTACTTC	CASSSRPSSYEQYF	TRBV7-2	.	.	TRBJ2-7
TGTGCCAGCAGCGTAACGGGACAGGGGGGCTATGGCTACACCTTC	CASSVTGQGGYGYTF	TRBV9	TRBD1	.	TRBJ1-2
TGTGCCATCAGTGATCGGAACACTGAAGCTTTCTTT	CAISDRNTEAFF	TRBV10-3	.	.	TRBJ1-1
TGTGCCAGCCGAACAGCAAACGCTGAAGCTTTCTTT	CASRTANAEAFF	TRBV28	.	.	TRBJ1-1
TGTGCCAGCAGCCTCCTCCGCGGACAGGGGGCTGGGGCCAACGTCCTGACTTTC	CASSLLRGQGAGANVLTF	TRBV7-2	TRBD1	.	TRBJ2-6
TGTGCCAGCAGCGGGCCCAGGGTAAGGACTAGCGACAGGCGCGAGCAGTACTTC	CASSGPRVRTSDRREQYF	TRBV7-3	TRBD2	.	TRBJ2-7
TGTGCCAGCAGAAGGGGAGGGAACTCCTACAATGAGCAGTTCTTC	CASRRGGNSYNEQFF	TRBV6-5	TRBD2	.	TRBJ2-1
TGCGCCAGCAGCTTGGGGGACACTGAAGCTTTCTTT	CASSLGDTEAFF	TRBV5-1	.	once	TRBJ1-1
TGTGCCAGCAGCTTAGCCGCCACTAGCGGGAGTGGGTTAGATACGCAGTATTTT	CASSLAATSGSGLDTQYF	TRBV7-2	TRBD2	once	TRBJ2-3
TGTGCCACCTCCTTACCGCACACAGATACGCAGTATTTT	CATSLPHTDTQYF	TRBV27	.	.	TRBJ2-3
TGTGCCAGCAGTGAGCCTCGGGATACGCAGTATTTT	CASSEPRDTQYF	TRBV28	.	.	TRBJ2-3